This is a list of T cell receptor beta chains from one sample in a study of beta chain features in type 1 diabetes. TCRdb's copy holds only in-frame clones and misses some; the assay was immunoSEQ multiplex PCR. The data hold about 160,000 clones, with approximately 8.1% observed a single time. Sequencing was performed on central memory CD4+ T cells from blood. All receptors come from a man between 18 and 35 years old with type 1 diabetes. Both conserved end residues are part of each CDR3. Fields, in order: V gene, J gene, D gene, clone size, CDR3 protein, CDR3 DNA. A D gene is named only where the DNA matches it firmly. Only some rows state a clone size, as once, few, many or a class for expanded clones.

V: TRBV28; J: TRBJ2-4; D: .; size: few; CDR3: CASSPGTYKNIQYF; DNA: TGTGCCAGCAGTCCTGGGACATACAAAAACATTCAGTACTTC
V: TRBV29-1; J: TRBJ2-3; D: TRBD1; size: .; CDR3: CSVIGTGKLGSTDTQYF; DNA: TGCAGCGTTATAGGGACAGGGAAACTTGGAAGCACAGATACGCAGTATTTT
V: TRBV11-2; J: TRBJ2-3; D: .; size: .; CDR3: CASMVIRGSGTQYF; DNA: TGTGCCAGCATGGTAATCCGAGGGTCAGGTACGCAGTATTTT
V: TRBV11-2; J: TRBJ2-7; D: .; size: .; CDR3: CASSLRSGSYEQYF; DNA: TGTGCCAGCAGCTTACGAAGCGGGTCCTACGAGCAGTACTTC
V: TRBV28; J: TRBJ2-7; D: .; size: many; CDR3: CASSITYEQYF; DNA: TGTGCCAGCAGTATCACCTACGAGCAGTACTTC
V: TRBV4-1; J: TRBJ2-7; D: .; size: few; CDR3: CASSPRTNSYEQYF; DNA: TGCGCCAGCAGCCCTCGGACAAACTCCTACGAGCAGTACTTC
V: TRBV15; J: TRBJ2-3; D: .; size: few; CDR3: CATSRGFGETQYF; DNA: TGTGCCACCAGCAGAGGCTTCGGGGAGACGCAGTATTTT
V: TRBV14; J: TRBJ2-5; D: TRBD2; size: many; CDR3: CASSQDYGGQETQYF; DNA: TGTGCCAGCAGCCAAGATTACGGGGGGCAAGAGACCCAGTACTTC
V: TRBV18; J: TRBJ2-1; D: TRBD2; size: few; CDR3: CASSPAGTSLNEQFF; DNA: TGTGCCAGCTCACCAGCGGGGACTAGCCTCAATGAGCAGTTCTTC
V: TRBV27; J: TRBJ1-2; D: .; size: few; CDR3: CASSEMSQSGYGYTF; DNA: TGTGCCAGCAGCGAAATGAGCCAGTCGGGCTATGGCTACACCTTC
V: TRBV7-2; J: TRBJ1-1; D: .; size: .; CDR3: CASSLVREWGTEAFF; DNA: TGTGCCAGCAGCTTAGTCCGGGAATGGGGCACTGAAGCTTTCTTT
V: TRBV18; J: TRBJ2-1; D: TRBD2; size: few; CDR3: CASSIGTNNEQFF; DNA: TGTGCCAGCTCGATCGGGACTAACAATGAGCAGTTCTTC
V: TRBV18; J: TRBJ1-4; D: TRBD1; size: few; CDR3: CASSEGQNHEKLFF; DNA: TGTGCCAGCTCTGAGGGACAGAATCATGAAAAACTGTTTTTT
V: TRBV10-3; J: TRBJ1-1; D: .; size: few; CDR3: CAMENSHPEAFF; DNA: TGTGCCATGGAGAACTCGCACCCTGAAGCTTTCTTT
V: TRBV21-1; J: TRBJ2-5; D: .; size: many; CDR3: CASRHIRDSRETQYF; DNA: TGTGCCAGCAGGCATATCCGGGACAGTAGAGAGACCCAGTACTTC
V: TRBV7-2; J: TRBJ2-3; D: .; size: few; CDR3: CASSLGQGTQYF; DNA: TGTGCCAGCAGCTTAGGGCAGGGAACGCAGTATTTT
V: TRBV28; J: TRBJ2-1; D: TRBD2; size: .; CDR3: CASRVAGGYNEQFF; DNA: TGTGCCAGCAGAGTAGCGGGGGGCTACAATGAGCAGTTCTTC
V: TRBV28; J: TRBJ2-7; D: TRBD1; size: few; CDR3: CASSPTGTGGAEQYF; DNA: TGTGCCAGCAGTCCAACCGGGACAGGGGGCGCCGAGCAGTACTTC
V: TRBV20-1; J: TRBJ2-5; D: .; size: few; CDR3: CSEGHSETQYF; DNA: TGCAGTGAGGGACATTCGGAGACCCAGTACTTC
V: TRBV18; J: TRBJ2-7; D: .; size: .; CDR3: CASSPPPSGNEQYF; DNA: TGTGCCAGCTCACCACCGCCGTCAGGTAACGAGCAGTACTTC
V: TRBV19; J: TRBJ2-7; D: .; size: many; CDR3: CASSIVDSKQYF; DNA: TGTGCCAGTAGTATAGTCGACAGCAAGCAGTACTTC
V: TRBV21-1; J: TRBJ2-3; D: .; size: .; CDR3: CASIDLAGALADTQYF; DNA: TGTGCCAGCATTGACCTAGCGGGGGCTCTAGCAGATACGCAGTATTTT
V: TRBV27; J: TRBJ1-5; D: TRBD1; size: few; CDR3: CASKRAGGSNQPQHF; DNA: TGTGCCAGCAAGAGGGCAGGGGGGAGCAATCAGCCCCAGCATTTT
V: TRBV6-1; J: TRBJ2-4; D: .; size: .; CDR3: CASSLGGDKNIQYF; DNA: TGTGCCAGCAGTCTAGGGGGGGACAAAAACATTCAGTACTTC
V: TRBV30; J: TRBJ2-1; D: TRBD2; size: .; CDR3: CGGSGSRQFF; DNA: TGCGGGGGTAGCGGGAGTAGGCAGTTCTTC
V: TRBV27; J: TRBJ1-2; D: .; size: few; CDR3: CASSLSGARQHAYGYTF; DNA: TGTGCCAGCAGTTTATCGGGGGCCAGACAGCACGCCTATGGCTACACCTTC
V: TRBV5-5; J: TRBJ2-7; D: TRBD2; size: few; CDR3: CASSLDLASGSYEQYF; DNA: TGTGCCAGCAGCTTGGATTTGGCTAGCGGGAGTTACGAGCAGTACTTC
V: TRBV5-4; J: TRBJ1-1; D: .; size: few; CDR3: CASSLSVGGNTEAFF; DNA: TGTGCCAGCAGCTTAAGTGTCGGCGGGAACACTGAAGCTTTCTTT
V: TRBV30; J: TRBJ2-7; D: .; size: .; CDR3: CAWSEGPGGSYEQYF; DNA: TGTGCCTGGAGCGAAGGGCCTGGGGGCTCCTACGAGCAGTACTTC
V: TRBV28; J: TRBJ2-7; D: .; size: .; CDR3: CASSIEGTLHF; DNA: TGTGCCAGCAGTATCGAAGGGACTTTGCACTTC
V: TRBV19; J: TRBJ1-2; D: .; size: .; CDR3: CASRGDANYGYTF; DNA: TGTGCCAGTCGGGGGGACGCTAACTATGGCTACACCTTC
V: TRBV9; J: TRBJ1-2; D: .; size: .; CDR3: CASSVLADSYGYTF; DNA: TGTGCCAGCAGCGTACTGGCGGATTCTTATGGCTACACCTTC
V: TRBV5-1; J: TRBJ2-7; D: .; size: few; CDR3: CASSPIQESYEQYF; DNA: TGCGCCAGCAGCCCTATACAGGAATCCTACGAGCAGTACTTC
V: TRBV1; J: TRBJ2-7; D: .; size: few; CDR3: CTSSQAFPGVASYEQYF; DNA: TGCACCAGCAGCCAAGCGTTCCCGGGTGTAGCCTCCTACGAGCAGTACTTC
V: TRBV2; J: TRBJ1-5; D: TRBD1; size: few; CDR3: CASRADRGQGQPQHF; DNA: TGTGCCAGCAGAGCGGACAGGGGGCAAGGTCAGCCCCAGCATTTT
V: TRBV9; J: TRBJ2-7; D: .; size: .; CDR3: CASSVTTGVEQYF; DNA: TGTGCCAGCAGCGTAACGACGGGGGTCGAGCAGTACTTC
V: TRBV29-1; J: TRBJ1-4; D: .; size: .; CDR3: CSVEQGTNEKLFF; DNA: TGCAGCGTAGAACAGGGAACTAATGAAAAACTGTTTTTT
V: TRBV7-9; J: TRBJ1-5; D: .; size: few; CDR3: CASSLVEGQPQHF; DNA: TGTGCCAGCAGCTTAGTGGAGGGACAGCCCCAGCATTTT
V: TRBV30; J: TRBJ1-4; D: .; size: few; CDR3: CAWRADEKLFF; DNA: TGTGCCTGGAGGGCGGATGAAAAACTGTTTTTT
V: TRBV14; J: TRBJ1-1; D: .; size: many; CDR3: CASSPITGVTEAFF; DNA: TGTGCCAGCAGCCCGATCACCGGGGTCACTGAAGCTTTCTTT
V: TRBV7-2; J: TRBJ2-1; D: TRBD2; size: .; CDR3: CASSLGGAGAWYNEQFF; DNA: TGTGCCAGCAGCTTAGGAGGCGCGGGAGCGTGGTACAATGAGCAGTTCTTC
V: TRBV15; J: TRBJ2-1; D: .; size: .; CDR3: CATSRDRGSEEQFF; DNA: TGTGCCACCAGCAGAGATCGGGGTTCGGAGGAGCAGTTCTTC
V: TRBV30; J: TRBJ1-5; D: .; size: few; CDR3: CAWREPGGRGNQPQHF; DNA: TGTGCCTGGAGGGAGCCCGGAGGCCGAGGCAATCAGCCCCAGCATTTT
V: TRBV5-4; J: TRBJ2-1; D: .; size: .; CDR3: CASSLYVVGTNNEQFF; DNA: TGTGCCAGCAGCTTGTATGTTGTGGGCACCAACAATGAGCAGTTCTTC
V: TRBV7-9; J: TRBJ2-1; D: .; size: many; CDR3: CASSPMGAPSYNEQFF; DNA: TGTGCCAGCAGCCCGATGGGAGCCCCTTCATACAATGAGCAGTTCTTC
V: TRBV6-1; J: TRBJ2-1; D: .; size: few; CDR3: CASSELPEQFF; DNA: TGTGCCAGCAGTGAACTACCCGAGCAGTTCTTC
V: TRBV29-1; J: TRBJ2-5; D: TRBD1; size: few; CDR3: CRVSGQEETQYF; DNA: TGCAGGGTCTCAGGACAGGAAGAGACCCAGTACTTC
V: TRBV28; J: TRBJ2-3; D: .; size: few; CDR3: CASSDLWLGSRGTDTQYF; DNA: TGTGCCAGCAGTGACCTTTGGTTGGGTAGCCGCGGCACAGATACGCAGTATTTT
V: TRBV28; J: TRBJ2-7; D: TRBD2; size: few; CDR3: CASSLGGASGFAYEQYF; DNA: TGTGCCAGCAGTTTAGGGGGGGCTAGCGGGTTTGCCTACGAGCAGTACTTC
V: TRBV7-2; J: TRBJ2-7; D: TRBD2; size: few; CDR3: CASSPGGALSYEQYF; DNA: TGTGCCAGCAGCCCCGGGGGGGCCCTCTCCTACGAGCAGTACTTC
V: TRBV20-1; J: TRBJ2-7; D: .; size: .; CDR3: CSARADEQYF; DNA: TGCAGTGCTAGGGCGGACGAGCAGTACTTC
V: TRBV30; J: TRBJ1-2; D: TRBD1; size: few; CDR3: CACAGTGYGYTF; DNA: TGTGCCTGCGCCGGGACAGGCTATGGCTACACCTTC
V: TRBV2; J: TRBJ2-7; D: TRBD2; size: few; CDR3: CASSERSGSGNLYEQYF; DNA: TGTGCCAGCAGTGAAAGGAGTGGTAGCGGGAACCTCTACGAGCAGTACTTC
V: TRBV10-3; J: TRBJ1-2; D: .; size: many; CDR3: CAISEPVRFGNGYTF; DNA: TGTGCCATCAGTGAGCCGGTCAGGTTCGGCAATGGCTACACCTTC